Each of the 7 T cell receptor beta chains below was sequenced from the same sample in a study of control samples from healthy donors and cancer patients. Profiled with immunoSEQ multiplex PCR; TCRdb holds only in-frame clones, not every one. The sample shows just over 150,000 clones, about 90% of them seen only once. The sample comprised blood. These receptors originate from a young man in good health.

J is TRBJ2-7 and V is TRBV12-3 or TRBV12-4, with D hard to call. The V gene lost 6 bases and the J gene lost 4 bases, with 7 bases spanning the gap. The CDR3 extends over 11 amino acids. The CDR3, as DNA: TGTGCCAGCAGCACCCTTTACGAGCAGTACTTC. Amino acids: CASSTLYEQYF.

The chain links TRBV27 to TRBJ1-5; tentatively, D is TRBD1 (6 bases). Deletions cut 8 bases from V and 0 bases from J, with 26 bases between. This CDR3 is 19 amino acids long. The germline gives CDR1 MNHEY, CDR2 SMNVEV (reference sequence). The CDR3 bases are TGTGCCAGCCCCTACGACAGGCTCACTCGAGCGTATAGCAATCAGCCCCAGCATTTT. It encodes CASPYDRLTRAYSNQPQHF.

The genes are TRBV4-1 and TRBJ2-1; D gene uncertain. Between the trimmed V and J ends, which lost 0 bases and 4 bases, there was a span of 10 bases. Germline loops: CDR1 MGHRA, CDR2 YSYEKL. CDR3 length equals 15 residues. The CDR3: CASSQDQFSYNEQFF. In nucleotides, the CDR3 is TGCGCCAGCAGCCAAGATCAATTTTCTTACAATGAGCAGTTCTTC.

The J gene is TRBJ2-1, the V gene TRBV9; D is undetermined. CDR1 is SGDLS, CDR2 YYNGEE, per germline. V lost 4 bases, J lost 8 bases, and 13 bases lay in between. This CDR3 is built from 13 residues. CDR3 in amino acids: CASSPRGTHEQFF. CDR3 DNA: TGTGCCAGCAGCCCACGAGGAACCCATGAGCAGTTCTTC.

This chain connects TRBV29-1 to TRBJ2-5; 7 bases are shared with TRBD1. In germline, CDR1 is SQVTM, CDR2 ANQGSEA. The CDR3 runs 15 residues. V shed 6 bases and J 2 bases; nucleotides not matched to a gene: 12. CDR3 coding DNA: TGCAGCGTGGCCCTCCTTGACAGGGCGCAAGAGACCCAGTACTTC. Translating gives CSVALLDRAQETQYF.

The CDR3 coding sequence is TGTGCCAGCAGTTTAGGGACGAGGAACACTGAAGCTTTCTTT. It encodes CASSLGTRNTEAFF. The rearrangement uses TRBV28 and TRBJ1-1, with D possibly matching TRBD1 (5 bases). Germline values: CDR1 MDHEN, CDR2 SYDVKM. Trimming left V 2 bases short and J 1 base short, with 8 bases between. The CDR3 has 14 amino acids.

This clone was detected only once. The chain employs TRBV7-9 and TRBJ2-7, with 11 bases fitting TRBD1. The CDR3 runs to 15 residues. The germline V gene encodes CDR1 SEHNR and CDR2 FQNEAQ (reference sequence). With 4 bases clipped from V and 3 bases from J, the junction kept 5 bases outside the gene matches. This CDR3 is CASSSGTGGFYEQYF. Here the CDR3 DNA reads TGTGCCAGCAGCTCCGGGACAGGGGGGTTCTACGAGCAGTACTTC.